The following is a T cell receptor beta chain sequence with its context. Seattle enrolled patients during active infection and tracked them longitudinally. Original analysis: Nucleated cell counts were estimated from reference gene primer amplification. Clones were sequenced by immunoSEQ multiplex PCR, and TCRdb holds only the in-frame ones, with some missing. Clone size and the V and J calls come from that table; the DNA yielded D and trimming. Of fewer than 650,000 clones in the sample, about 89% were seen once. The data derive from a study of blood T cell repertoires in COVID-19. About the research overall: Researchers got acute and convalescent COVID-19 samples from the United States, Italy and Spain. PBMCs, B-cell-depleted T cells, or T cells were the source of the cDNA or gDNA that made up the material.

V lost 6 bases and J lost 1, with 18 bases in between. The CDR3 length is 16 residues. Germline V gives CDR1 KGHSH, CDR2 LQKENI. The chain recombines TRBV18 with TRBJ1-1; the D is unclear. The receptor was derived from a woman between 50 and 59 years old with COVID-19, enrolled during active disease. The sequenced sample was peripheral blood. The CDR3 sequence is CASSRGGLTSNTEAFF. In DNA form, the CDR3 reads TGTGCCAGCTCCCGGGGAGGGTTAACCTCGAACACTGAAGCTTTCTTT.